The entry that follows covers one T cell receptor (beta chain) sequence. Its antigen is unknown. The authors incorporated unique molecular identifiers into the TCR beta cDNA libraries. TCRdb used MiXCR to reprocess the PCR reads, holding one entry per CDR3 protein. Among 700,000 to 800,000 distinct CDR3 sequences, 25% to 30% were seen once, and the ten largest hold roughly 0.57%. The length of the CDR3 is 16 residues. Germline CDR1 SGHVS, CDR2 FQNEAQ. V dropped 5 bases and J dropped 5; count of bases not matched to a gene: 8. The sample is drawn from a study of post-analysis software for immune sequencing data. Study observations and caveats: When compared against controls, multiple sclerosis patients showed significantly lower normalized Chao1 diversity. Included in a set of roughly five TRBV segments more frequent in patients than controls were TRBV5-6, TRBV5-1 and TRBV20-1. Samples from a shared batch, those prepared together, strongly co-clustered by F measure.

The sequence derives from a girl between 10 and 17 years old with multiple sclerosis. What was sequenced was blood. The genes are TRBV7-8 and TRBJ2-3, with 12 bases lining up with TRBD2. CDR3 protein: CASSLLAGGGIDTQYF. The CDR3, as DNA: TGTGCCAGCAGCCTACTAGCGGGAGGTGGTATAGATACGCAGTATTTT.